This T cell receptor beta chain was recovered during a study of cytomegalovirus exposure and HLA in healthy donors. Study results and limitations: A missense variant in DCLRE1C was later tied to TCR beta V- and J-gene trimming. The only immune exposure information that was available was CMV serostatus. From TCR beta sequences, most subjects' HLA-A and HLA-B alleles were reportedly predicted accurately.

In its sample, this clone was seen a few times. Its antigen is as yet unknown. CDR3 size: 19 residues. V was clipped by 5 bases and J by 2 bases; unmatched bases: 20. From germline, CDR1 is GTSNPN and CDR2 SVGIG (reference sequence). In the PCR, 60 Vbeta and 13 Jbeta primers were used. The method was immunoSEQ multiplex PCR; TCRdb's version includes in-frame clones alone and lacks a portion of them. Here the sample spans around 230,000 clones, just under 80% being singletons. The sequence was collected from a boy aged 5-17 years in good health and CMV-seronegative. V gene TRBV30 combines with J gene TRBJ2-3; 9 bases match TRBD2. Sequencing was carried out using PBMCs. CDR3 DNA sequence: TGTGCCTGGGAAGGTTTGGGAGTAGCGGGAGAAGAATTCACAGATACGCAGTATTTT. Its protein is CAWEGLGVAGEEFTDTQYF.